A few counts support the clone carrying this TCR beta chain. Its antigen is unknown. This record comes from a study of spatial heterogeneity in lung cancer. Across the study: Raw-read counts averaged over ten per unique TCR and UMI combination.

Time point of the sample: sample taken at primary tumor resection. Unsorted whole RNA from tumor, nontumor lung or frozen PBMC underwent sequencing. Donors were over 70 untreated early-stage non-small cell lung cancer patients. Individual TCR cDNA molecules each bore their own unique molecular identifier. TCRdb recomputed calls from the 5' RACE reads with MiXCR, one row per CDR3 protein. The table has 80,000 to 95,000 distinct CDR3 sequences, under 9% seen once; the top ten hold less than 8.5%. The study's findings and limits: Blood carried ubiquitous expanded tumor TCRs more at resection than follow-up.

Germline V gene lookup returns CDR1 MDHEN and CDR2 SYDVKM. The V gene end was trimmed by 6 bases and the J gene end by 2 bases; junction bases not matched to a gene: 7. This CDR3 region has 14 residues. The chain combines TRBV28 with TRBJ2-7, with 7 nucleotides matching TRBD2. The clonotype originates from a male donor with early-stage non-small cell lung cancer. The material was PBMCs, obtained at surgery. The CDR3 nucleotides read TGTGCCAGCAGAACAGCGGGGACCGCCTACGAGCAGTACTTC. It is translated as CASRTAGTAYEQYF.